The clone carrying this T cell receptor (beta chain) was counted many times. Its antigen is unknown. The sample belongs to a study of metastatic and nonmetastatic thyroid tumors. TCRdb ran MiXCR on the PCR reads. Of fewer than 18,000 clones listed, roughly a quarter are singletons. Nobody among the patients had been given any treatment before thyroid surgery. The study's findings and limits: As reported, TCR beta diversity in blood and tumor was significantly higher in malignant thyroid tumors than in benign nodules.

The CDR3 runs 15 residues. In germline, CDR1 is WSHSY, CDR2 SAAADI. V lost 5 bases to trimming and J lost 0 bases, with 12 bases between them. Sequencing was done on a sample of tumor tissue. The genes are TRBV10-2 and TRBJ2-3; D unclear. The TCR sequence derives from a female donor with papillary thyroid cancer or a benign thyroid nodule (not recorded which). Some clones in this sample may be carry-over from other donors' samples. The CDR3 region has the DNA TGCGCCAGCAGTATGGAGCGCTCTAGCACAGATACGCAGTATTTT. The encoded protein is CASSMERSSTDTQYF.